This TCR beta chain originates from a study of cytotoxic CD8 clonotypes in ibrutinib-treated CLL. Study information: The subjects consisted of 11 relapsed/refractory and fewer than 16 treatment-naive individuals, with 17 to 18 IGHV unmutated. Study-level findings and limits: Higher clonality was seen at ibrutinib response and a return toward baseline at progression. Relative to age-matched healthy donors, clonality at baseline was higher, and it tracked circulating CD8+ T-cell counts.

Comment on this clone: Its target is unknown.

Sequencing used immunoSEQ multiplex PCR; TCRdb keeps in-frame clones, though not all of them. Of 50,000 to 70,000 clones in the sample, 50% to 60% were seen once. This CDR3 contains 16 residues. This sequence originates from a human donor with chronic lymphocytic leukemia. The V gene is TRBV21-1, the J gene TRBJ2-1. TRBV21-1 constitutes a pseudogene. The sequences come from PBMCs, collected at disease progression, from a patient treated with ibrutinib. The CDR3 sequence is CASSIHRDRYYNEQFF. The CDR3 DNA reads TGTGCCAGCAGCATCCACCGGGACCGATATTACAATGAGCAGTTCTTC.